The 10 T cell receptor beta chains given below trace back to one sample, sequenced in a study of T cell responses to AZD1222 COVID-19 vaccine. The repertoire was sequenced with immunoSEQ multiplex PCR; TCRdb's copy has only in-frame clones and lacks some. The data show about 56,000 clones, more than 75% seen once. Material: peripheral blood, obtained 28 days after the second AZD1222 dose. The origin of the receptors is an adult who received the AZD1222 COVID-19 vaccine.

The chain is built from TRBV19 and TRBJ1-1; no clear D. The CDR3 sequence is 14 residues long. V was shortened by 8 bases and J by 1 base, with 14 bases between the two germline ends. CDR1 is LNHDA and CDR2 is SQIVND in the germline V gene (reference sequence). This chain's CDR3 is CASGFPGRNTEAFF. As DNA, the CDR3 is TGTGCCAGTGGGTTCCCTGGCCGGAACACTGAAGCTTTCTTT.

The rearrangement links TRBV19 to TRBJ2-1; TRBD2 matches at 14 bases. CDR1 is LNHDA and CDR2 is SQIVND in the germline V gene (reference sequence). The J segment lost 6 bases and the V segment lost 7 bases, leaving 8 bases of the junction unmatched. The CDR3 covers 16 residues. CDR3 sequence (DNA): TGTGCCAGTACCAACGGACTAGCGGGAGGAAGCAATGAGCAGTTCTTC. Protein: CASTNGLAGGSNEQFF.

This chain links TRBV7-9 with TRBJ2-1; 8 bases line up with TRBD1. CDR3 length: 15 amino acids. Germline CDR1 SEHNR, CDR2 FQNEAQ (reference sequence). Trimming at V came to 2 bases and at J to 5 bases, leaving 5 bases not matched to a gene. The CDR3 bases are TGTGCCAGCAGCTTAATGGACAGGGACAACAATGAGCAGTTCTTC. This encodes CASSLMDRDNNEQFF.

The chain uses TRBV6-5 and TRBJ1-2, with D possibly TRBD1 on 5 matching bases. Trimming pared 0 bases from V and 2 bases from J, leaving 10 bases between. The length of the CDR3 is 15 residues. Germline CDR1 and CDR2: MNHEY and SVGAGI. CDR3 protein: CASSYSSRGNYGYTF. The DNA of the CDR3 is TGTGCCAGCAGTTACTCGAGTAGGGGAAACTATGGCTACACCTTC.

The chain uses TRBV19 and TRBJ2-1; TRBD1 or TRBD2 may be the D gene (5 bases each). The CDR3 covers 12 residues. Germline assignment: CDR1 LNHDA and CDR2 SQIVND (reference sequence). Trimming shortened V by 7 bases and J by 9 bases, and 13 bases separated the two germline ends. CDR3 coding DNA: TGTGCCAGTAAGGGGCGGGTCGGTGAGCAGTTCTTC. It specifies CASKGRVGEQFF.

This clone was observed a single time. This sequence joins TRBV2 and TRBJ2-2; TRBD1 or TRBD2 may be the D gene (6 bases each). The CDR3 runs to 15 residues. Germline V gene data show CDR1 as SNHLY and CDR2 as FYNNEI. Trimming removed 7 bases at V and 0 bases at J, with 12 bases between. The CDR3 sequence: CASKRGAANTGELFF. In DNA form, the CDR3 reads TGTGCCAGCAAAAGGGGGGCAGCGAACACCGGGGAGCTGTTTTTT. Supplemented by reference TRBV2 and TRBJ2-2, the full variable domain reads EPEVTQTPSHQVTQMGQEVILRCVPISNHLYFYWYRQILGQKVEFLVSFYNNEISEKSEIFDDQFSVERPDGSNFTLKIRSTKLEDSAMYFCASKRGAANTGELFFGEGSRLTVL.

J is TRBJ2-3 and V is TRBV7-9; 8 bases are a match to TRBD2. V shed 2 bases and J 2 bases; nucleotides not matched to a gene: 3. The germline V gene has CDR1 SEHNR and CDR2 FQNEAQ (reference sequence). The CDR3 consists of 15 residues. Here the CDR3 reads CASSLRRGVTDTQYF. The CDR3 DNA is TGTGCCAGCAGCTTACGGCGGGGGGTCACAGATACGCAGTATTTT.

The CDR3 coding sequence is TGCGCCAGCAGAGTTAGACAGGGGACCTACTATGGCTACACCTTC. Translating gives CASRVRQGTYYGYTF. The chain combines TRBV5-1 with TRBJ1-2, with TRBD1 matching 8 bases. V gave up 5 bases and J gave up 3 bases; unmatched junction bases: 9. CDR1 and CDR2 from the germline V gene are SGHRS and YFSETQ. This CDR3 comprises 15 residues. Full variable domain (remainder filled in from reference TRBV5-1 and TRBJ1-2): KAGVTQTPRYLIKTRGQQVTLSCSPISGHRSVSWYQQTPGQGLQFLFEYFSETQRNKGNFPGRFSGRQFSNSRSEMNVSTLELGDSALYLCASRVRQGTYYGYTFGSGTRLTVV.

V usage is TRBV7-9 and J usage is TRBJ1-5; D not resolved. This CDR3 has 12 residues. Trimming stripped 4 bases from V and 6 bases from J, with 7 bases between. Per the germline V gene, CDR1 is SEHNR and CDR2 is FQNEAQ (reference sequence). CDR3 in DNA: TGTGCCAGCAGCTCTTCCAGTCAGCCCCAGCATTTT. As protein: CASSSSSQPQHF.

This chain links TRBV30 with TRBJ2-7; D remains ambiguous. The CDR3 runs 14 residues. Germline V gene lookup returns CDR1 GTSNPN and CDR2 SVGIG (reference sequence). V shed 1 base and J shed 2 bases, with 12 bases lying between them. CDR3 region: CAWSAPLRTYEQYF. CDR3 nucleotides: TGTGCCTGGAGTGCCCCCCTCAGGACCTACGAGCAGTACTTC.